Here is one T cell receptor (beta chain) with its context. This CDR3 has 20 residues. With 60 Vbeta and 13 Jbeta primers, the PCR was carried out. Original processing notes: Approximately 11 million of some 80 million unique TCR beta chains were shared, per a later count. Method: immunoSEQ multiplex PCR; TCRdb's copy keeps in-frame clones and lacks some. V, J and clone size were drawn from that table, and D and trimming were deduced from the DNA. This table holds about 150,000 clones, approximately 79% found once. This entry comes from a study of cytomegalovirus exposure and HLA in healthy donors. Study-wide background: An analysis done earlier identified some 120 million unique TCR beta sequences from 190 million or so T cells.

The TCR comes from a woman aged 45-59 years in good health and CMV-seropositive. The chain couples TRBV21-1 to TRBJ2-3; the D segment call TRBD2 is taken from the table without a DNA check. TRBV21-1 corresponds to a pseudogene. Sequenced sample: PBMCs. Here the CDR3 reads CASSKVDRLAGAECTDTQYF. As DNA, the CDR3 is TGTGCCAGCAGCAAAGTCGATCGACTAGCGGGGGCCGAATGCACAGATACGCAGTATTTT.